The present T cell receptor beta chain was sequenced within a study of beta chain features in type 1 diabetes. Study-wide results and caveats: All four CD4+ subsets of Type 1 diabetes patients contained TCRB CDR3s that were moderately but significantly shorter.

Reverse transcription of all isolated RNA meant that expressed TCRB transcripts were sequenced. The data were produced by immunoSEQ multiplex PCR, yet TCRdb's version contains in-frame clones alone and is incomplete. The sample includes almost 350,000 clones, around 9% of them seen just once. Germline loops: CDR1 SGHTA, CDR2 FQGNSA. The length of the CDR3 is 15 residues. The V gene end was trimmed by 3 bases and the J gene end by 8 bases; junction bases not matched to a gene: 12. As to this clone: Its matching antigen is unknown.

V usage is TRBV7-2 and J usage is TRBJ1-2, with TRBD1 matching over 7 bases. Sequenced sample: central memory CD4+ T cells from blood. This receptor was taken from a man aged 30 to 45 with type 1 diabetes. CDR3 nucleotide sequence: TGTGCCAGCAGCTTCTACTCGACAGGGTTCGGAGGCTACACCTTC. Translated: CASSFYSTGFGGYTF. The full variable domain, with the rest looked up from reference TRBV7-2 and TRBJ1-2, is GAGVSQSPSNKVTEKGKDVELRCDPISGHTALYWYRQSLGQGLEFLIYFQGNSAPDKSGLPSDRFSAERTGGSVSTLTIQRTQQEDSAVYLCASSFYSTGFGGYTFGSGTRLTVV.